This section outlines one T cell receptor (beta chain) sequence together with its context. The CDR3 has 14 residues. J lost 2 bases, V lost 4 bases, and 2 bases had no gene match. Germline values: CDR1 SGHKS, CDR2 YYEKEE (reference sequence). The sample belongs to a study of T cell changes during pregnancy in multiple sclerosis. Here immunoSEQ multiplex PCR was the method, and the copy in TCRdb shows in-frame clones only, minus some. There are about 44,000 clones in the sample; 90% to 97% occur only once, and roughly 0.8% lies in the top ten. The clonotype comes from a female donor with multiple sclerosis, enrolled in a pregnancy study. Source: peripheral blood, taken in the second trimester of pregnancy. The chain combines TRBV5-5 with TRBJ2-3; 9 bases line up with TRBD2. The CDR3 bases are TGTGCCAGCAGCCGCGGGGGGGCCACAGATACGCAGTATTTT. Translation: CASSRGGATDTQYF.